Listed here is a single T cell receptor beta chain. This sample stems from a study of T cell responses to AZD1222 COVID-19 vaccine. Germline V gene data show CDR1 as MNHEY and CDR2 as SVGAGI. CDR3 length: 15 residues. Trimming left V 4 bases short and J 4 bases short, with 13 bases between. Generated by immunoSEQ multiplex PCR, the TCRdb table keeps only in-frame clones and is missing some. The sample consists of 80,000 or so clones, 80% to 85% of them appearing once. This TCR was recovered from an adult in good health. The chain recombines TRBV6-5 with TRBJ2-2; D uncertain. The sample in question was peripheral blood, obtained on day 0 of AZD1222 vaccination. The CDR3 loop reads CASSSRPSGTGELFF. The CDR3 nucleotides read TGTGCCAGCAGTTCCAGACCAAGTGGCACCGGGGAGCTGTTTTTT.